What follows are 17 T cell receptor beta chains derived from one specimen sequenced in a study of cytomegalovirus exposure and HLA in healthy donors. Primers for the PCR totalled 60 Vbeta and 13 Jbeta. Measured with immunoSEQ multiplex PCR; TCRdb has only the in-frame clones, and not every one. The table has around 95,000 clones, about 80% seen once; the top ten hold over 9.5%. The sequencing input was PBMCs. The receptor set was obtained from a man aged 25 to 45 in good health and CMV-seropositive.

This chain joins TRBV4-2 and TRBJ2-7, with D hard to call. Germline lookup yields CDR1 LGHNA and CDR2 YNFKEQ. With 1 base removed from V and 5 bases from J, the gap between germline ends came to 12 bases. The CDR3 contains 14 residues. CDR3 sequence (DNA): TGTGCCAGCAGCCAAGGGAGCTCGGCCGACGAGCAGTACTTC. The encoded protein is CASSQGSSADEQYF.

This clone has only one observation. This sequence joins TRBV9 and TRBJ1-1; no definite D call. This CDR3 spans 14 amino acids. Looked up from germline, CDR1 is SGDLS and CDR2 is YYNGEE. V was shortened by 4 bases and J by 3 bases, with 13 bases between the two germline ends. The CDR3 DNA reads TGTGCCAGCAGCCGACCACCCGGGGACACTGAAGCTTTCTTT. Translated, it gives CASSRPPGDTEAFF.

This sequence joins TRBV19 and TRBJ2-2, with TRBD1 matching 8 bases. Germline V CDR1 and CDR2: LNHDA, SQIVND (reference sequence). V lost 3 bases and J lost 6; bases outside the gene matches: 3. The CDR3 loop spans 14 amino acids. This CDR3 is CASSMLQGAGELFF. CDR3 bases: TGTGCCAGTAGTATGCTACAGGGGGCCGGGGAGCTGTTTTTT.

This clone appeared a single time. The CDR3 loop reads CASDYRDSRTDTQYF. The CDR3 bases are TGTGCCAGCGACTACCGGGACTCCAGGACAGATACGCAGTATTTT. The chain couples TRBV5-8 to TRBJ2-3; tentative D call: TRBD2 (6 bases). The CDR3 consists of 15 residues. V was clipped by 7 bases and J by 3 bases, with 18 bases between them. Germline V CDR1 and CDR2: SGHTS, YDEGEE.

The sample holds one count of this clone. The chain is built from TRBV4-1 and TRBJ2-3; 9 nucleotides agree with TRBD1. The germline V gene has CDR1 MGHRA and CDR2 YSYEKL. V gave up 4 bases and J gave up 4 bases; unmatched junction bases: 6. The CDR3 is 15 residues long. CDR3 coding DNA: TGCGCCAGCAGCCCCGACAGGGGGGTGTCAGATACGCAGTATTTT. This translates into CASSPDRGVSDTQYF.

The chain joins TRBV29-1 to TRBJ2-3, with 13 bases fitting TRBD2. Losses at the gene ends were 2 bases for V and 9 bases for J; bases not matched to a gene: 5. Germline loops: CDR1 SQVTM, CDR2 ANQGSEA. This CDR3 contains 14 residues. The CDR3 sequence is CSVETSGGEGTQYF. CDR3 coding DNA: TGCAGCGTTGAAACTAGCGGGGGGGAAGGAACGCAGTATTTT.

The gene calls are TRBV6-1 and TRBJ2-1; TRBD2 aligns across 8 bases. The germline CDR1 and CDR2 sequences are MNHNS and SASEGT. The CDR3 spans 17 residues. Unmatched junction bases numbered 9, after V lost 3 bases and J lost 2 bases. CDR3 nucleotides: TGTGCCAGCAGTGAGATTTTTGGGGGACTAGCCTACAATGAGCAGTTCTTC. This codes for CASSEIFGGLAYNEQFF.

The chain uses TRBV7-2 and TRBJ1-6; D ambiguous. Trimming cost V 2 bases and J 14 bases, with 13 bases left between them. The CDR3 covers 13 residues. Germline V gene data show CDR1 as SGHTA and CDR2 as FQGNSA. CDR3 in amino acids: CASSLLTPGTLHF. The DNA of the CDR3 is TGTGCCAGCAGCTTATTGACTCCGGGGACCCTCCACTTT.

The gene calls are TRBV14 and TRBJ2-2; unclear D gene. The germline V gene encodes CDR1 SGHDN and CDR2 FVKESK. This CDR3 has 19 amino acids. Trimming stripped 1 base from V and 0 bases from J, with 18 bases between. The CDR3 region has the DNA TGTGCCAGCAGCCAAGTGCCCTCTTGGAGACTTTCGAACACCGGGGAGCTGTTTTTT. Its protein is CASSQVPSWRLSNTGELFF. The variable domain in full, completed from reference TRBV14 and TRBJ2-2, reads EAGVTQFPSHSVIEKGQTVTLRCDPISGHDNLYWYRRVMGKEIKFLLHFVKESKQDESGMPNNRFLAERTGGTYSTLKVQPAELEDSGVYFCASSQVPSWRLSNTGELFFGEGSRLTVL.

The rearrangement links TRBV30 to TRBJ1-2; 8 bases map to TRBD1. Germline V lookup: CDR1 GTSNPN, CDR2 SVGIG (reference sequence). This CDR3 comprises 11 residues. The ends lost 4 bases at V and 5 bases at J; junction bases unmatched: 0. The CDR3 loop reads CAWNRGYGYTF. The CDR3 DNA reads as TGTGCCTGGAACAGGGGGTATGGCTACACCTTC. Full variable domain (outside the CDR3, taken from reference TRBV30 and TRBJ1-2): SQTIHQWPATLVQPVGSPLSLECTVEGTSNPNLYWYRQAAGRGLQLLFYSVGIGQISSEVPQNLSASRPQDRQFILSSKKLLLSDSGFYLCAWNRGYGYTFGSGTRLTVV.

The chain links TRBV5-1 to TRBJ2-5; TRBD1 might be the D (6 bases). The CDR3 is 14 residues long. Germline-derived CDR1 and CDR2 are SGHRS and YFSETQ. V was trimmed by 3 bases and J by 3 bases, leaving 12 bases between them. CDR3 protein: CASSSRTGKETQYF. The CDR3 region has the DNA TGCGCCAGCAGCTCGAGAACAGGGAAAGAGACCCAGTACTTC.

The chain has TRBV27 and TRBJ2-1, with 9 bases fitting TRBD1. Losses at the gene ends were 5 bases for V and 5 bases for J; bases not matched to a gene: 13. The CDR3 is 17 residues long. CDR1 and CDR2 (germline): MNHEY, SMNVEV (reference sequence). DNA for the CDR3: TGTGCCAGCAGTCCAGTGACAGGGGGTGGGGGGGACAATGAGCAGTTCTTC. It yields the protein CASSPVTGGGGDNEQFF.

The V call is TRBV7-9, the J call TRBJ2-3; 8 bases map to TRBD1. V dropped 5 bases and J dropped 1; count of bases not matched to a gene: 14. Germline lookup yields CDR1 SEHNR and CDR2 FQNEAQ (reference sequence). CDR3 length: 18 residues. This chain's CDR3 is CASSPTLPGTGRTDTQYF. CDR3 nucleotides: TGTGCCAGCAGCCCCACCCTTCCTGGGACAGGTCGCACAGATACGCAGTATTTT. Using reference TRBV7-9 and TRBJ2-3 for the parts outside the CDR3, the full variable domain is DTGVSQNPRHKITKRGQNVTFRCDPISEHNRLYWYRQTLGQGPEFLTYFQNEAQLEKSRLLSDRFSAERPKGSFSTLEIQRTEQGDSAMYLCASSPTLPGTGRTDTQYFGPGTRLTVL.

V and J are TRBV7-8 and TRBJ2-5; 8 positions agree with TRBD2. The J call may be in error: the DNA end matches TRBJ2-7 better. Per the germline V gene, CDR1 is SGHVS and CDR2 is FQNEAQ. The CDR3 covers 14 residues. CDR3 DNA sequence: TGTGCCAGCAGCGGTCGGGGGGGTATTGACGAGCAGTACTTC. It is translated as CASSGRGGIDEQYF.

The chain employs TRBV30 and TRBJ2-2; D not certain. The CDR3 sequence is 15 residues long. Trimming removed 4 bases at V and 2 bases at J, with 14 bases between. The germline V gene has CDR1 GTSNPN and CDR2 SVGIG (reference sequence). CDR3 amino acids: CAWNPSLENTGELFF. The CDR3 DNA is TGTGCCTGGAACCCATCTCTAGAAAACACCGGGGAGCTGTTTTTT.

This rearrangement joins TRBV5-1 to TRBJ1-1; D remains ambiguous. Germline V gene sequence: CDR1 SGHRS, CDR2 YFSETQ. The V gene lost 4 bases and the J gene lost 2 bases, with 12 bases spanning the gap. The CDR3 sequence is 14 residues long. Written as DNA, the CDR3 is TGCGCCAGCAGCCCGGTTCCAGGTAACACTGAAGCTTTCTTT. This gives the protein CASSPVPGNTEAFF. Full variable domain (outside the CDR3, taken from reference TRBV5-1 and TRBJ1-1): KAGVTQTPRYLIKTRGQQVTLSCSPISGHRSVSWYQQTPGQGLQFLFEYFSETQRNKGNFPGRFSGRQFSNSRSEMNVSTLELGDSALYLCASSPVPGNTEAFFGQGTRLTVV.

V is TRBV7-2 and J is TRBJ2-7; 12 bases are shared with TRBD2. The V gene's germline CDR1 is SGHTA and CDR2 FQGNSA. Trimming cost V 1 base and J 4 bases; bases outside gene matches: 2. This CDR3 region has 15 residues. The CDR3 loop reads CASSLGTSGTYEQYF. In nucleotides, the CDR3 is TGTGCCAGCAGCTTAGGGACTAGCGGGACGTACGAGCAGTACTTC.